This entry describes one T cell receptor (beta chain). This sample was taken from a study of blood T cell repertoires in COVID-19. Background on the study: The samples span acute and convalescent COVID-19 from the United States, Italy and Spain.

As handled by the study authors: From reference gene primer amplification, estimates of nucleated cell counts were derived. Assay used: immunoSEQ multiplex PCR; TCRdb lists only in-frame clones, some missing. The V and J calls and the clone size are those of that table, but D and trimming were determined from the DNA. The table has approximately 72,000 clones, around 85% seen once; the top ten hold about a third. The clonotype was recovered from a woman at least 80 years old with active or convalescent COVID-19. Sequencing was done on a sample of peripheral blood.

CDR3 bases: TGTGCCAGCAGCCCTGGGGCGACAGGTGTTCATACGCAGTATTTT. Amino acids: CASSPGATGVHTQYF. The chain recombines TRBV5-5 with TRBJ2-3; tentatively, D is TRBD1 (6 bases). Germline-derived CDR1 and CDR2 are SGHKS and YYEKEE (reference sequence). With 4 bases removed from V and 7 bases from J, the gap between germline ends came to 19 bases. The CDR3 loop spans 15 amino acids.